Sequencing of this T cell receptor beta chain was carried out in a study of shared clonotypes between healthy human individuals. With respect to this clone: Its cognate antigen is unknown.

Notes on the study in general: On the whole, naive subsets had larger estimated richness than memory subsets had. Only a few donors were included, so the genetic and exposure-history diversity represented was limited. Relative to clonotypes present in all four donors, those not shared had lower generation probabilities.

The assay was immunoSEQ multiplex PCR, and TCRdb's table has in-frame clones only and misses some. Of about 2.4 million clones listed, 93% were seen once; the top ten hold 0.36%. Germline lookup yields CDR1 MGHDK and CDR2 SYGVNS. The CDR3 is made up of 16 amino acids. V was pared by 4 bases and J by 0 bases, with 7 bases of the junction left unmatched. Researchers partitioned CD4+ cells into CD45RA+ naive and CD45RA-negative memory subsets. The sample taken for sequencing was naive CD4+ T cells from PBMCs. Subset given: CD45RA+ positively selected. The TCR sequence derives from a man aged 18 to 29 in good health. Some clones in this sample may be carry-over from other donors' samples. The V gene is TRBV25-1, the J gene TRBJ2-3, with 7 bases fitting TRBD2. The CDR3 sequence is CASSGGLAASTDTQYF. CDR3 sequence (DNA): TGTGCCAGCAGTGGGGGCCTAGCGGCTAGCACAGATACGCAGTATTTT.